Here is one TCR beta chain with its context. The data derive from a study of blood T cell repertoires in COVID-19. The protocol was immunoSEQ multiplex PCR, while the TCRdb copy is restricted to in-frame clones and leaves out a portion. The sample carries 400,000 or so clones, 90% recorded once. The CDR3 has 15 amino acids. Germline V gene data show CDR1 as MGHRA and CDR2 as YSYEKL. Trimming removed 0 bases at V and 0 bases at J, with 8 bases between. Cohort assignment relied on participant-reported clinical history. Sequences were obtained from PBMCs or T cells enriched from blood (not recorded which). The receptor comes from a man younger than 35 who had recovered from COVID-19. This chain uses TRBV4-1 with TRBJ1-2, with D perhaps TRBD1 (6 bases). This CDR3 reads CASSQDDRPNYGYTF. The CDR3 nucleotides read TGCGCCAGCAGCCAAGACGACAGGCCTAACTATGGCTACACCTTC.